These 29 T cell receptor beta chains originate from one sample sequenced in a study of cytomegalovirus exposure and HLA in healthy donors. Primers: 60 Vbeta forward and 13 Jbeta reverse. Sequenced by immunoSEQ multiplex PCR; TCRdb stores in-frame clones only, minus some. The sample lists 200,000 or so clones, 75% to 85% occurring once. Specimen: PBMCs. These TCRs come from a male donor in good health and CMV-seropositive.

V gene TRBV11-2 combines with J gene TRBJ1-4, with D hard to call. The CDR3 consists of 15 residues. V was clipped by 5 bases and J by 2 bases, with 12 bases between them. Germline V gene data show CDR1 as SGHAT and CDR2 as FQNNGV. The CDR3 DNA is TGTGCCAGCAGCCTCTCGACAATCACTAATGAAAAACTGTTTTTT. Translating it yields CASSLSTITNEKLFF.

The chain joins TRBV6-5 to TRBJ1-2, with 12 bases lining up with TRBD1. Per the germline V gene, CDR1 is MNHEY and CDR2 is SVGAGI. Germline trimming cut 5 bases from V and 8 bases from J; bases unmatched to any gene: 9. The CDR3 runs to 15 residues. DNA of the CDR3: TGTGCCAGCAGTCGGGGGGACAGGGGGCCGCGGGGCTACACCTTC. Translated: CASSRGDRGPRGYTF.

This chain uses TRBV6-5 with TRBJ2-7; a possible D gene is TRBD2 (6 bases). The CDR3 covers 15 residues. Germline V gene lookup returns CDR1 MNHEY and CDR2 SVGAGI. V lost 2 bases and J 3 bases, leaving 14 bases between the germline ends. This CDR3 reads CASSYAGLAIYEQYF. CDR3 bases: TGTGCCAGCAGTTACGCAGGGCTAGCGATCTACGAGCAGTACTTC.

CDR3 sequence: CAISDGLAGFADTQYF. CDR3 coding DNA: TGTGCCATCAGTGATGGACTAGCGGGATTCGCAGATACGCAGTATTTT. V usage is TRBV10-3 and J usage is TRBJ2-3, with 12 bases fitting TRBD2. The CDR3 is 16 residues long. The junction had 5 bases not matched to a gene; V was cut back by 3 bases and J by 4 bases. Germline values: CDR1 ENHRY, CDR2 SYGVKD.

This clone was recorded a few times. V gene TRBV4-1 combines with J gene TRBJ2-1, with TRBD1 as a possible D gene (5 bases). The V and J ends lost 0 bases and 4 bases respectively, with 7 bases between them. Germline V gene lookup returns CDR1 MGHRA and CDR2 YSYEKL. CDR3 length: 14 amino acids. Here the CDR3 DNA reads TGCGCCAGCAGCCAAGAGGGGCCGTACAATGAGCAGTTCTTC. Its protein is CASSQEGPYNEQFF.

A few counts support this clone. V is TRBV5-1 and J is TRBJ2-5; 11 positions match TRBD2. The CDR3 spans 14 residues. Germline V gene sequence: CDR1 SGHRS, CDR2 YFSETQ. V lost 4 bases to trimming and J lost 4 bases; unmatched junction nucleotides: 3. The CDR3 here is CASSPLAGGETQYF. CDR3 DNA sequence: TGCGCCAGCAGCCCGCTAGCGGGAGGAGAGACCCAGTACTTC.

V gene TRBV5-8 combines with J gene TRBJ1-2, with 7 positions matching TRBD1. Per germline, CDR1 SGHTS and CDR2 YDEGEE. This CDR3 spans 15 amino acids. The trim removed 0 bases at V and 4 bases at J, leaving 6 bases unmatched. The CDR3 reads CASSLGQGLLYGYTF. The CDR3 coding sequence is TGTGCCAGCAGCTTGGGACAGGGTCTACTCTATGGCTACACCTTC.

This clone showed up just once. The chain carries TRBV6-5 and TRBJ1-2; D remains ambiguous. CDR1 MNHEY and CDR2 SVGAGI come from the germline V gene. The CDR3 extends over 14 amino acids. V was pared by 0 bases and J by 4 bases, with 9 bases between. This CDR3 is CASSYSGRIYGYTF. In DNA form, the CDR3 reads TGTGCCAGCAGTTACTCGGGCCGAATCTATGGCTACACCTTC.

This chain joins TRBV9 and TRBJ2-2; 11 bases are a match to TRBD1. Trimming removed 8 bases from V and 4 bases from J; junction bases left unmatched: 13. Germline-derived CDR1 and CDR2 are SGDLS and YYNGEE. CDR3 size: 17 residues. CDR3 coding DNA: TGTGCCAGTGCCGGACAGGGGGCGCTGGTCGTCACCGGGGAGCTGTTTTTT. It yields the protein CASAGQGALVVTGELFF.

J is TRBJ1-1 and V is TRBV18; 8 nucleotides match TRBD1. The trim removed 3 bases at V and 10 bases at J, leaving 4 bases unmatched. This CDR3 has 12 residues. Germline assignment: CDR1 KGHSH and CDR2 LQKENI. The CDR3 DNA sequence: TGTGCCAGCTCACCGACAGGGGAAGGAGCTTTCTTT. Protein sequence: CASSPTGEGAFF.

J is TRBJ2-1 and V is TRBV6-1; D unresolved. Germline V lookup: CDR1 MNHNS, CDR2 SASEGT. V gave up 5 bases and J gave up 10 bases, with 15 bases separating them. CDR3 length equals 13 residues. CDR3 sequence (DNA): TGTGCCAGCAGTCCCGGATTTGCGGTAGAGCAGTTCTTC. This gives the protein CASSPGFAVEQFF.

This clone showed up just once. This chain joins TRBV5-4 and TRBJ1-6; 12 bases agree with TRBD1. With 9 bases clipped from V and 6 bases from J, the junction kept 4 bases outside the gene matches. Per germline, CDR1 SGHNT and CDR2 YYREEE (reference sequence). This CDR3 comprises 14 residues. CDR3 in amino acids: CAIRDRGPNSPLHF. The CDR3 region has the DNA TGTGCCATCCGGGACAGGGGGCCTAATTCACCCCTCCACTTT.

This clone occurred a few times. The genes are TRBV2 and TRBJ1-1, with D possibly matching TRBD1 (6 bases). The ends were cut back, 10 bases at V and 0 bases at J, with 15 bases in the middle. CDR3 length: 14 amino acids. Germline-derived CDR1 and CDR2 are SNHLY and FYNNEI. The CDR3 loop reads CAMSIGTLNTEAFF. The CDR3 DNA sequence: TGTGCCATGTCAATTGGGACATTGAACACTGAAGCTTTCTTT.

The CDR3 sequence: CASSPGLAGSYNEQFF. CDR3 bases: TGTGCCAGCAGCCCAGGACTAGCGGGATCTTACAATGAGCAGTTCTTC. V is TRBV11-2 and J is TRBJ2-1, with 12 bases identical to TRBD2. The CDR3 has 16 residues. V was pared by 5 bases and J by 4 bases, with 6 bases of the junction left unmatched. The germline gives CDR1 SGHAT, CDR2 FQNNGV. Full variable domain (outside the CDR3, taken from reference TRBV11-2 and TRBJ2-1): EAGVAQSPRYKIIEKRQSVAFWCNPISGHATLYWYQQILGQGPKLLIQFQNNGVVDDSQLPKDRFSAERLKGVDSTLKIQPAKLEDSAVYLCASSPGLAGSYNEQFFGPGTRLTVL.

This clone was recorded once. This chain links TRBV7-3 with TRBJ1-3; 9 nucleotides line up with TRBD1. In germline, CDR1 is SGHTA, CDR2 FQGTGA. The CDR3 is 16 residues long. The V and J ends lost 0 bases and 4 bases, in that order; junction bases with no gene match: 4. CDR3 DNA: TGTGCCAGCAGCTTAACAACAGGGGGCGCGGGAAACACCATATATTTT. It codes for CASSLTTGGAGNTIYF.

This chain joins TRBV27 and TRBJ2-7; the D gene is possibly TRBD2 (6 bases). V lost 6 bases and J 0 bases, leaving 12 bases between the germline ends. CDR1 is MNHEY and CDR2 is SMNVEV in the germline V gene (reference sequence). The CDR3 is 14 amino acids. The CDR3 sequence is CASSSGLLSYEQYF. CDR3 DNA sequence: TGTGCCAGCAGCTCGGGACTCCTCTCCTACGAGCAGTACTTC.

The J gene is TRBJ1-4, the V gene TRBV29-1; D not certain. Trimming took 5 bases from V and 4 from J, leaving 5 bases between them. There are 11 residues in the CDR3. In germline, CDR1 is SQVTM, CDR2 ANQGSEA. CDR3 coding DNA: TGCAGCGTTTCCCATAATGAAAAACTGTTTTTT. This sequence encodes CSVSHNEKLFF.

This chain joins TRBV11-3 and TRBJ2-2; D ambiguous. The CDR3 contains 13 residues. Germline CDR1 and CDR2: SGHNT and YENEEA. V lost 1 base and J lost 7, with 7 bases in between. The chain's CDR3 is CASSLGLSGELFF. CDR3 bases: TGTGCCAGCAGCTTAGGACTGAGCGGGGAGCTGTTTTTT.

The sample holds one count of this clone. This chain links TRBV4-3 with TRBJ1-2; D might be TRBD1 (5 bases). CDR1 and CDR2 from the germline V gene are LGHNA and YSLEER. The CDR3 sequence is 16 residues long. Trimming stripped 0 bases from V and 2 bases from J, with 13 bases between. Here the CDR3 DNA reads TGCGCCAGCAGCCAAGATGTGGGGCAGAGAAACTATGGCTACACCTTC. Its protein product is CASSQDVGQRNYGYTF.

This clone is a singleton in its sample. The V and J genes are TRBV14 and TRBJ1-1; TRBD1 matches at 7 bases. V dropped 4 bases and J dropped 4; count of bases not matched to a gene: 12. This CDR3 spans 16 amino acids. Germline V CDR1 and CDR2: SGHDN, FVKESK. This CDR3 reads CASSLRGGGASTEAFF. The CDR3 region has the DNA TGTGCCAGCAGCCTCCGAGGGGGCGGGGCGTCCACTGAAGCTTTCTTT.

V is TRBV18 and J is TRBJ2-7, with 9 bases identical to TRBD1. The CDR3 runs 14 residues. V lost 5 bases to trimming and J lost 1 base; unmatched junction nucleotides: 3. CDR1 and CDR2 (germline): KGHSH, LQKENI. The CDR3 bases are TGTGCCAGCTCATCGACAGGGGGATCCTACGAGCAGTACTTC. This sequence encodes CASSSTGGSYEQYF.

This clone was recorded once. J is TRBJ2-1 and V is TRBV18; 7 nucleotides line up with TRBD2. CDR3 size: 14 residues. Trimming at V came to 2 bases and at J to 6 bases, leaving 4 bases not matched to a gene. Germline CDR1 is KGHSH and CDR2 is LQKENI. CDR3 DNA sequence: TGTGCCAGCTCACCAACCGGGACTATCAATGAGCAGTTCTTC. Translated, it gives CASSPTGTINEQFF.

The rearrangement uses TRBV18 and TRBJ2-5; 9 bases map to TRBD1. Unmatched junction bases numbered 10, after V lost 3 bases and J lost 5 bases. The CDR3 consists of 16 residues. The germline gives CDR1 KGHSH, CDR2 LQKENI. The CDR3 loop reads CASSPPRTGAGETQYF. DNA for the CDR3: TGTGCCAGCTCACCCCCAAGGACAGGGGCAGGGGAGACCCAGTACTTC.

The genes are TRBV4-3 and TRBJ1-1; D uncertain. This CDR3 contains 18 residues. Germline CDR1 reads LGHNA; CDR2 reads YSLEER. V was shortened by 0 bases and J by 0 bases, with 17 bases between the two germline ends. The CDR3 DNA reads TGCGCCAGCAGCCAAGACCCTCCCGAACGGGGTATGAACACTGAAGCTTTCTTT. Protein product: CASSQDPPERGMNTEAFF.

The chain combines TRBV18 with TRBJ1-5; 7 bases line up with TRBD1. Germline V gives CDR1 KGHSH, CDR2 LQKENI. The V gene end was trimmed by 3 bases and the J gene end by 2 bases; junction bases not matched to a gene: 7. The CDR3 extends over 16 amino acids. As DNA, the CDR3 is TGTGCCAGCTCACCGCAGACAGGGTGGGGCAATCAGCCCCAGCATTTT. Protein sequence: CASSPQTGWGNQPQHF. Full variable domain (remainder filled in from reference TRBV18 and TRBJ1-5): NAGVMQNPRHLVRRRGQEARLRCSPMKGHSHVYWYRQLPEEGLKFMVYLQKENIIDESGMPKERFSAEFPKEGPSILRIQQVVRGDSAAYFCASSPQTGWGNQPQHFGDGTRLSIL.

This clone has a single count. The V and J genes are TRBV5-1 and TRBJ2-2; 8 bases map to TRBD2. The CDR3 is 14 amino acids. The V segment lost 3 bases and the J segment 7 bases; nucleotides outside the gene matches: 5. CDR1 SGHRS and CDR2 YFSETQ come from the germline V gene. The CDR3 is CASSYGRADGELFF. For the CDR3, the DNA is TGCGCCAGCAGCTACGGGAGGGCCGACGGGGAGCTGTTTTTT.

V and J are TRBV19 and TRBJ2-1; TRBD2 agrees at 7 bases. CDR3 length: 14 amino acids. From germline, CDR1 is LNHDA and CDR2 SQIVND (reference sequence). V was clipped by 2 bases and J by 3 bases; unmatched bases: 1. Written as DNA, the CDR3 is TGTGCCAGTAGTATACTAGCGGTCTACAATGAGCAGTTCTTC. Its translation is CASSILAVYNEQFF. The whole variable domain, filled in from reference TRBV19 and TRBJ2-1, reads DGGITQSPKYLFRKEGQNVTLSCEQNLNHDAMYWYRQDPGQGLRLIYYSQIVNDFQKGDIAEGYSVSREKKESFPLTVTSAQKNPTAFYLCASSILAVYNEQFFGPGTRLTVL.

The chain recombines TRBV14 with TRBJ1-6, with a weak D call TRBD1 (5 bases). V shed 5 bases and J shed 9 bases, with 11 bases lying between them. CDR1 is SGHDN, CDR2 FVKESK, per germline. This CDR3 contains 13 residues. CDR3 loop: CASSAVGGSPLHF. DNA of the CDR3: TGTGCCAGCAGCGCGGTCGGGGGTTCACCCCTCCACTTT.

The V gene is TRBV4-3, the J gene TRBJ2-5, with a possible D match to TRBD2 (6 bases). The J call is doubtful: the DNA matches TRBJ2-7 better. The CDR3 runs to 16 residues. Looked up from germline, CDR1 is LGHNA and CDR2 is YSLEER. CDR3 sequence reads: CASSQDSLAQSYEQYF. The CDR3 DNA reads TGCGCCAGCAGCCAAGATTCTCTAGCGCAATCCTACGAGCAGTACTTC.